The sequence of this T cell receptor beta chain was determined in a study of shared T cell receptors in the human thymus. This CDR3 has 13 residues. Germline V CDR1 and CDR2: LNHNV, YYDKDF (reference sequence). J lost 10 bases, V lost 5 bases, and 9 bases had no gene match. Method: immunoSEQ multiplex PCR; TCRdb's copy keeps in-frame clones and lacks some. The sample shows about 730,000 clones, approximately 85% of them seen only once. These sequences were also reported in another study, on human thymus T cells. That paper notes: Infants, healthy and Finnish, who were having corrective surgery for congenital heart defects served as donors. Thymic and blood repertoires appeared to show biased V and J gene usage.

The source material was thymocytes. This clonotype originated in a girl younger than two with a congenital heart defect. V and J are TRBV15 and TRBJ2-3; 7 nucleotides line up with TRBD2. Written as DNA, the CDR3 is TGTGCCACCAGCGGGGGGGACTTCTATGCGCAGTATTTT. This codes for CATSGGDFYAQYF.